The rows below give T cell receptor beta chains drawn from one sample of a study of blood T cell repertoires in COVID-19. Libraries were prepared by immunoSEQ multiplex PCR; TCRdb keeps only in-frame clonotypes and omits some of them. This table holds more than 60,000 clones, 86% found once. The sequenced sample consisted of peripheral blood. The receptors were sampled from a man in his forties or fifties with active COVID-19. Both conserved end residues are part of each CDR3. The D gene is left open where the match is weak. Clone size is shown for a subset of rows, as once, few, many or a class of expanded clone.

abundance	j_gene	d_gene	v_gene	CDR3aa	CDR3nt
.	TRBJ2-7	TRBD1	TRBV30	CAWSYGTGMSEQYF	TGTGCCTGGAGTTACGGGACAGGGATGAGCGAGCAGTACTTC
once	TRBJ1-5	.	TRBV28	CASSLVSGGQPQHF	TGTGCCAGCAGTTTAGTCTCTGGGGGGCAGCCCCAGCATTTT
.	TRBJ2-5	.	TRBV27	CASSPGNREETQYF	TGTGCCAGCAGTCCAGGGAATAGAGAAGAGACCCAGTACTTC
.	TRBJ2-5	TRBD2	TRBV5-4	CASTSRLAGVMETQYF	TGTGCCAGCACCTCCAGACTAGCGGGAGTAATGGAGACCCAGTACTTC
.	TRBJ2-5	TRBD2	TRBV6-2/TRBV6-3	CASSYSTSGGVFLPKNF	TGTGCCAGCAGTTACTCCACTAGCGGGGGGGTTTTTCTCCCAAAAAACTTC
.	TRBJ1-5	.	TRBV28	CASSFLTGGLQPQHF	TGTGCCAGCAGTTTTTTAACCGGGGGTCTGCAGCCCCAGCATTTT
.	TRBJ2-1	TRBD2	TRBV3-1/TRBV3-2	CASSQDPVAGGPGNEQFF	TGTGCCAGCAGCCAAGATCCCGTAGCGGGAGGGCCGGGCAATGAGCAGTTCTTC
few	TRBJ1-5	.	TRBV19	CASSISDIRGGQPQHF	TGTGCCAGTAGTATTTCGGATATCCGCGGGGGTCAGCCCCAGCATTTT
.	TRBJ2-1	.	TRBV19	CASSKGASGYNHVYNEQFF	TGTGCCAGTAGTAAGGGGGCTAGCGGGTACAATCACGTCTACAATGAGCAGTTCTTC
once	TRBJ2-7	TRBD1	TRBV5-1	CASSLEAGQGSYEQYF	TGCGCCAGCAGCTTGGAGGCGGGACAGGGGTCCTACGAGCAGTACTTC
.	TRBJ2-7	.	TRBV3-1/TRBV3-2	CASSLPGEQYF	TGTGCCAGCAGCCTCCCCGGCGAGCAGTACTTC
.	TRBJ2-1	TRBD2	TRBV18	CASSPSSGTYNEQFF	TGTGCCAGCTCACCCTCTAGCGGGACCTACAATGAGCAGTTCTTC
.	TRBJ1-5	TRBD1	TRBV9	CASSVGTGNQPQHF	TGTGCCAGCAGCGTCGGGACAGGGAATCAGCCCCAGCATTTT
.	TRBJ1-1	.	TRBV27	CASNQRRGAEAFF	TGTGCCAGCAATCAACGCCGGGGGGCTGAAGCTTTCTTT
.	TRBJ1-6	.	TRBV4-2	CASSQGTPSNSPLHF	TGTGCCAGCAGCCAAGGAACCCCGAGTAATTCACCCCTCCACTTT
.	TRBJ2-5	.	TRBV18	CASSPLVYSRETQYF	TGTGCCAGCTCACCACTTGTTTACAGTAGGGAGACCCAGTACTTC
.	TRBJ2-6	TRBD1	TRBV5-4	CATDRAGANVLTF	TGTGCCACCGACAGGGCTGGGGCCAACGTCCTGACTTTC
.	TRBJ2-1	.	TRBV5-1	CASSLEPSGEQFF	TGCGCCAGCAGCTTGGAACCTTCAGGTGAGCAGTTCTTC
.	TRBJ1-4	.	TRBV5-1	CASSSGTMNEKLFF	TGCGCCAGCAGCTCCGGGACTATGAACGAAAAACTGTTTTTT
.	TRBJ2-2	.	TRBV28	CASSLAGTGELFF	TGTGCCAGCAGTTTAGCGGGAACCGGGGAGCTGTTTTTT
.	TRBJ2-7	.	TRBV28	CASSPDRTYEQYF	TGTGCCAGCAGCCCTGACAGAACCTACGAGCAGTACTTC
.	TRBJ2-5	.	TRBV11-2	CASSLEGLGRGETQYF	TGTGCCAGCAGCTTAGAGGGTCTTGGCAGAGGGGAGACCCAGTACTTC
.	TRBJ2-3	.	TRBV7-9	CASSLAPSGVGTRTDTQYF	TGTGCCAGCAGCTTAGCCCCGTCCGGGGTGGGTACTAGGACAGATACGCAGTATTTT
once	TRBJ2-7	TRBD2	TRBV10-2	CASTEREVYEQYF	TGCGCCAGCACCGAGCGGGAGGTCTACGAGCAGTACTTC
.	TRBJ1-4	.	TRBV28	CASSLDIATNEKLFF	TGTGCCAGCAGCCTAGATATTGCAACTAATGAAAAACTGTTTTTT
.	TRBJ2-1	TRBD1	TRBV19	CASSSPGQGAGEQFF	TGTGCCAGTAGCTCCCCCGGACAGGGGGCCGGTGAGCAGTTCTTC
few	TRBJ1-1	TRBD1	TRBV6-2/TRBV6-3	CASSFTGARGNTEAFF	TGTGCCAGCAGTTTCACAGGGGCAAGGGGCAACACTGAAGCTTTCTTT
.	TRBJ2-7	.	TRBV19	CASGPGGQGGYEQYF	TGTGCCAGTGGGCCCGGTGGCCAGGGTGGCTACGAGCAGTACTTC
few	TRBJ1-2	TRBD1	TRBV3-1/TRBV3-2	CASSHTTDREVRYGYTF	TGTGCCAGCAGCCACACGACGGACAGGGAAGTCCGGTATGGCTACACCTTC
few	TRBJ2-1	.	TRBV5-4	CASRPTRGNYNEQFF	TGTGCCAGCAGGCCGACTAGGGGAAACTACAATGAGCAGTTCTTC
.	TRBJ1-2	.	TRBV7-9	CASSLSGPKSYGYTF	TGTGCCAGCAGCTTATCGGGTCCTAAAAGCTATGGCTACACCTTC
.	TRBJ1-1	.	TRBV19	CASSGQLNTEAFF	TGTGCCAGTAGTGGACAGTTGAACACTGAAGCTTTCTTT
.	TRBJ2-1	TRBD2	TRBV4-2	CASSAPLAGENEQFF	TGTGCCAGCAGCGCCCCCCTAGCGGGGGAAAATGAGCAGTTCTTC
.	TRBJ1-4	.	TRBV11-3	CASSTTTTGTGNEKLFF	TGTGCCAGCAGCACCACAACTACAGGGACGGGGAATGAAAAACTGTTTTTT
.	TRBJ2-2	TRBD2	TRBV5-1	CASIAGGARTGELFF	TGCGCCAGCATCGCGGGGGGCGCCCGAACCGGGGAGCTGTTTTTT
.	TRBJ2-5	TRBD2	TRBV4-1	CASSPPTGLAGGETQYF	TGCGCCAGCAGCCCCCCGACGGGACTAGCGGGAGGAGAGACCCAGTACTTC
.	TRBJ1-2	TRBD1	TRBV10-3	CAISESRDRGPGYTF	TGTGCCATCAGTGAGTCGCGGGACAGGGGACCCGGCTACACCTTC
once	TRBJ1-2	.	TRBV28	CASYFRGFGGYTF	TGTGCCAGCTATTTCCGGGGGTTTGGTGGCTACACCTTC
.	TRBJ2-2	TRBD2	TRBV19	CASSRRTGTSGGVNTGELFF	TGTGCCAGTAGTCGAAGGACCGGGACTAGCGGGGGGGTAAACACCGGGGAGCTGTTTTTT
few	TRBJ2-1	.	TRBV9	CASSPRSGYNEQFF	TGTGCCAGCAGCCCCAGGTCTGGGTACAATGAGCAGTTCTTC
.	TRBJ2-7	.	TRBV28	CASRRGEQYF	TGTGCCAGCCGTAGGGGCGAGCAGTACTTC
.	TRBJ1-1	TRBD1	TRBV6-5	CASSSPQGAMTEAFF	TGTGCCAGCAGTAGCCCCCAGGGGGCGATGACTGAAGCTTTCTTT
few	TRBJ2-1	.	TRBV6-2/TRBV6-3	CASSYSPPAGIYNEQFF	TGTGCCAGCAGTTACTCACCCCCCGCGGGAATCTACAATGAGCAGTTCTTC
once	TRBJ2-3	TRBD2	TRBV7-9	CAIGGLPSTDTQYF	TGTGCCATCGGGGGACTACCTAGCACAGATACGCAGTATTTT
.	TRBJ2-3	.	TRBV2	CASSFKTSTDTQYF	TGTGCCAGCAGTTTCAAGACTAGCACAGATACGCAGTATTTT
.	TRBJ2-5	TRBD1	TRBV13	CASSLAFPGQGRETQYF	TGTGCCAGCAGCCTCGCCTTCCCGGGACAGGGCCGTGAGACCCAGTACTTC
.	TRBJ1-1	.	TRBV18	CASSEGRTEAFF	TGTGCCAGCTCAGAGGGGAGGACTGAAGCTTTCTTT
.	TRBJ2-5	TRBD2	TRBV25-1	CASRMGAAGGETQYF	TGTGCCAGCAGGATGGGGGCAGCGGGAGGGGAGACCCAGTACTTC